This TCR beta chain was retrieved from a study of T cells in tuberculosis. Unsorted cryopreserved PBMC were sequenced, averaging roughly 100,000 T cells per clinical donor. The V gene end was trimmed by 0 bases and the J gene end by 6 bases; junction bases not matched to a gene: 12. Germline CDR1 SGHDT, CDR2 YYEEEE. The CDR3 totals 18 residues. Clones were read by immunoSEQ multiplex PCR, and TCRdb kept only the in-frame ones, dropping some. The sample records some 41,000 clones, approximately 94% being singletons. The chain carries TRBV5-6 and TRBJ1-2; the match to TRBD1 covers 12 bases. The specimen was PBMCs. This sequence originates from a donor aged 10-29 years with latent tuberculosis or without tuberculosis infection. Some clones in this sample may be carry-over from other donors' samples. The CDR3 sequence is CASSLELIRDRGRDGYTF. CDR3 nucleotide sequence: TGTGCCAGCAGCTTGGAACTGATCCGGGACAGGGGGCGGGATGGCTACACCTTC.